Here is one T cell receptor beta chain with its context. Its antigen is undetermined. TCRdb's copy holds only in-frame clones and misses some; the assay was immunoSEQ multiplex PCR. In the table there are some 79,000 clones, around 80% of which are singletons. The source of the sample is a study of T cell responses to AZD1222 COVID-19 vaccine. Study-level points and caveats: Researchers took repertoire samples only after the peak T cell response had come. Clonal diversity may have been underestimated, and the donors were mostly white British, with more females than males.

Germline V gene lookup returns CDR1 SEHNR and CDR2 FQNEAQ (reference sequence). The CDR3 contains 14 residues. V was clipped by 5 bases and J by 8 bases, with 19 bases between them. Sequencing used peripheral blood, obtained 28 days after the second AZD1222 dose. This clonotype originated in an adult who received the AZD1222 COVID-19 vaccine. The chain uses TRBV7-9 and TRBJ2-7, with D unresolved. The CDR3 spells CASSLLTDPTKQYF. CDR3 sequence (DNA): TGTGCCAGCAGCCTGCTGACGGATCCTACGAAGCAGTACTTC.